The present entry profiles one T cell receptor beta chain with its context. Authors' methods: Using reference gene primer amplification, nucleated cell counts were estimated. Data came from immunoSEQ multiplex PCR; TCRdb stores just in-frame clones and leaves some out. D and trimming were read from the DNA, whereas the V and J calls and clone size are those reported in that table. The profile shows approximately 250,000 clones, less than 95% of them singletons. Shortly before study entry, within 2 weeks, exposed participants had met a COVID-19 case. The CDR3 is 17 amino acids. Trimming stripped 0 bases from V and 5 bases from J, with 20 bases between. Germline loops: CDR1 SGDLS, CDR2 YYNGEE. This sample is drawn from a study of blood T cell repertoires in COVID-19. About the research overall: The study drew acute and convalescent COVID-19 samples from the United States, Italy and Spain. T cells, B-cell-depleted T cells, or PBMCs supplied cDNA or gDNA.

The clonotype comes from a middle-aged man who had been exposed to COVID-19. Sequenced input: PBMCs or T cells enriched from blood (not recorded which). This sequence joins TRBV9 and TRBJ1-2; TRBD1 is a possible D gene (5 bases). CDR3 loop: CASSVAMVDTSAYGYTF. For the CDR3, the DNA is TGTGCCAGCAGCGTAGCTATGGTGGACACCTCAGCTTATGGCTACACCTTC.